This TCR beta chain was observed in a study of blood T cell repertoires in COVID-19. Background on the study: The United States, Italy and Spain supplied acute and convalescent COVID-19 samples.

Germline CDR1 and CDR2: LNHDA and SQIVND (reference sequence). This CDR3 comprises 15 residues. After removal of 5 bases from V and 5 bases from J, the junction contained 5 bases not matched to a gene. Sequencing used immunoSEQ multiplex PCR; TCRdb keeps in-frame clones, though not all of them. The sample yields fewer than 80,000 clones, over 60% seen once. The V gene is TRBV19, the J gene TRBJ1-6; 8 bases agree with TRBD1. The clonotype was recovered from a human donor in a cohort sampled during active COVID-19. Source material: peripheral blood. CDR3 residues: CASSSQQGDNSPLHF. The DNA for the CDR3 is TGTGCCAGTAGTTCCCAACAGGGGGATAATTCACCCCTCCACTTT.